This T cell receptor beta chain was identified in a study of CD8+CD57+ T cells in acquired aplastic anemia (dated by TCRdb to between 2017 and 2018). Background for the entire study: Extracted DNA from sorted CD4+ and CD8+ cells averaged around 2.9 ug, ranging from about 0.17 to 27.4 ug. Mean read counts for healthy donor samples were around 10 million for CD4+ cells and about 12 million for CD8+ cells.

In this study, sorted CD4+ and CD8+ T cells from the blood of healthy subjects and of severe aplastic anemia patients had their TCR repertoires deep-sequenced. Ficoll-Paque density gradient centrifugation was used to isolate peripheral blood mononuclear cells. Before DNA extraction, CD4+ and CD8+ T cells were sorted with FACS or magnetic beads. Paper-wide results and their limitations: Although roughly 29 CD8+ CDR3 sequences were shared by patients and controls, these sequences appeared highly expressed in patients and within the immunodominant clones of patients. Patients and healthy controls showed no significant difference in CD8+ Simpson's diversity (P=0.060).

Concerning this clonotype itself: The antigen this receptor binds is unknown. A read error may be the cause here, since a much bigger clone is one base away.

Trimming takes 7 bases from V and 14 bases from J, and the germline ends sit 15 bases apart. CDR1 and CDR2 were assigned from the germline V gene (reference sequence) as SGHKS and YYEKEE. The CDR3 spans 10 residues, from the cysteine through the phenylalanine. The read is trimmed to its CDR3 DNA, 30 bases read in frame from base 1. TCR beta VDJ combination and CDR3 sequence profiling used genomic DNA as the template. An Illumina HiSeq 2000 was the platform used for TCR repertoire sequencing. Per the authors' processing: TRBV/TRBJ rearrangement plots, CDR3 size and DJ length profiles, and Simpson's diversity index were used to assess repertoires. Whichever DNA sequence was most abundant in the deep sequencing data was defined as the immunodominant clone. CDR3 amino acid sequences were checked for sharing between subjects and were compared against published repertoires and the VDJdb database. Using fastp trimming at Q25 and MiXCR clonotype assembly, TCRdb reanalyzed the public sequencing data and kept in-frame beta chains. Under each unique CDR3 protein, matching rows form one entry showing the most common genes and DNA. These V and J calls derive from TCRdb rather than the authors' analysis. Present in this sample are 350,000 to 450,000 distinct CDR3 sequences, roughly 64% of which were seen just once. Under 5% of the sample is held by the ten biggest clonotypes.

Sequencing input: sorted CD4+, CD8+, or CD8+CD57+ T cells (not recorded which) from PBMCs. The origin of this receptor is a human donor in good health, serving as a control. The chain is encoded by TRBV5-5 joined to TRBJ1-1; no D gene call is confident. At the DNA level, the sequence is TGTGCCAGCGGCCAAGGAAGCCGGTTCTTT. It specifies CASGQGSRFF.